The present entry profiles one T cell receptor (beta chain) with its context. Its matching antigen is unknown. The data were taken from a study of T cell responses to AZD1222 COVID-19 vaccine. Study-wide findings and caveats: No repertoire was sampled before or during the peak T cell response, only after it.

This table comes from immunoSEQ multiplex PCR, and its TCRdb copy is limited to in-frame clones, with some not included. Of approximately 200,000 clones listed, roughly 90% are singletons. The material was peripheral blood, obtained 28 days after the second AZD1222 dose. The receptor was derived from an adult who received the AZD1222 COVID-19 vaccine.

The DNA of the CDR3 is TGTGCCTGGAGTGATGACGGTAATTCACCCCTCCACTTT. Translated, it gives CAWSDDGNSPLHF. The V gene is TRBV30, the J gene TRBJ1-6; no firm D call. The V end was cut by 1 base, the J end by 6 bases, with 7 bases between. The CDR3 has 13 residues. Germline assignment: CDR1 GTSNPN and CDR2 SVGIG (reference sequence).